The 32 T cell receptor beta chains below were found in one sample sequenced in a study of T cells in Graves' hyperthyroidism and ophthalmopathy (dated by TCRdb to about 2019). The library was built by means of multiplex PCR. The reads were generated on an Illumina HiSeq 2000. TCR beta CDR3 regions were amplified from RNA transcripts. The TCR CDR3 was subjected to a first round of RT-PCR using the HTBI primer set and the Qiagen OneStep RT-PCR kit. Through fastp at Q25 and MiXCR, TCRdb rebuilt clones from the public reads, retaining in-frame beta chains. Duplicate CDR3 protein sequences are folded into a single record with the most common DNA and genes. Recorded for this sample are roughly 300,000 distinct CDR3 sequences; 21% of them occurred a single time. About 50% of the sample rests with the top ten. Sequencing was performed on blood. These receptors all stem from a woman aged 45-65 years with Graves' hyperthyroidism.

This clonotype has at least ten counts. The chain recombines TRBV5-1 with TRBJ2-1; 9 positions match TRBD2. With V trimmed by 0 bases and J by 3 bases, 1 base remained unmatched. Germline V CDR1 and CDR2: SGHRS, YFSETQ. The CDR3 totals 15 residues. The CDR3 region has the DNA TGCGCCAGCAGCTTGGTAGCGGGAGTCTACAATGAGCAGTTCTTC. Its translation is CASSLVAGVYNEQFF.

This clonotype was seen many times. The rearrangement uses TRBV2 and TRBJ2-3; D is perhaps TRBD1 (6 bases). There are 15 residues in the CDR3. CDR1 is SNHLY, CDR2 FYNNEI, per germline. V lost 2 bases and J 1 base, leaving 10 bases between the germline ends. CDR3 bases: TGTGCCAGCAGTGAAACCAGGGGCGGCACAGATACGCAGTATTTT. Amino acid sequence: CASSETRGGTDTQYF.

This clonotype has a count of ten or more. V gene TRBV30 combines with J gene TRBJ1-5, with D unresolved. Trimming removed 1 base from V and 3 bases from J, with 10 bases in between. Germline CDR1 reads GTSNPN; CDR2 reads SVGIG (reference sequence). This CDR3 contains 14 residues. CDR3 DNA: TGTGCCTGGAGTGAGATCCAAACCAATCAGCCCCAGCATTTT. Translating it yields CAWSEIQTNQPQHF. The whole variable domain, filled in from reference TRBV30 and TRBJ1-5, reads SQTIHQWPATLVQPVGSPLSLECTVEGTSNPNLYWYRQAAGRGLQLLFYSVGIGQISSEVPQNLSASRPQDRQFILSSKKLLLSDSGFYLCAWSEIQTNQPQHFGDGTRLSIL.

This clonotype has at least ten counts. The chain carries TRBV4-1 and TRBJ2-7; 7 bases map to TRBD1. Germline values: CDR1 MGHRA, CDR2 YSYEKL. The trim removed 1 base at V and 7 bases at J, leaving 13 bases unmatched. CDR3 length: 16 residues. CDR3 nucleotide sequence: TGCGCCAGCAGCCAAGCCATATCACAGGGGAGCAGGGAGCAGTACTTC. Protein: CASSQAISQGSREQYF.

This rearrangement joins TRBV20-1 to TRBJ2-7; D not certain. Trimming stripped 0 bases from V and 3 bases from J, with 6 bases between. This CDR3 spans 12 amino acids. The germline gives CDR1 DFQATT, CDR2 SNEGSKA (reference sequence). CDR3 sequence reads: CSARDLDYEQYF. The CDR3 bases are TGCAGTGCTAGAGATTTGGACTACGAGCAGTACTTC.

This clonotype has just a few counts. This sequence joins TRBV9 and TRBJ1-1; maybe TRBD1 (5 bases). Germline CDR1 and CDR2: SGDLS and YYNGEE. Trimming cost V 3 bases and J 0 bases, with 12 bases left between them. This CDR3 spans 15 amino acids. CDR3 DNA: TGTGCCAGCAGCGGAGGGACCCTTATGAACACTGAAGCTTTCTTT. This gives the protein CASSGGTLMNTEAFF.

This clonotype was seen many times. The V gene is TRBV7-2, the J gene TRBJ1-2; D call uncertain. CDR3 length: 13 residues. V lost 5 bases to trimming and J lost 2 bases, with 9 bases between them. CDR1 and CDR2 (germline): SGHTA, FQGNSA. The CDR3 nucleotides are TGTGCCAGCAGCCATGACACAAACTATGGCTACACCTTC. This codes for CASSHDTNYGYTF.

This clonotype was observed many times. This chain joins TRBV3-1 and TRBJ1-3; D is ambiguous. V lost 2 bases to trimming and J lost 3 bases, with 11 bases between them. The V gene's germline CDR1 is LGHDT and CDR2 YNNKEL (reference sequence). The CDR3 consists of 15 residues. In DNA, the CDR3 is TGTGCCAGCAGCCAATCAGTGCCCTTTGGAAACACCATATATTTT. Protein product: CASSQSVPFGNTIYF.

The V and J genes are TRBV10-3 and TRBJ2-2, with 11 bases lining up with TRBD2. This CDR3 contains 15 residues. Germline V gene lookup returns CDR1 ENHRY and CDR2 SYGVKD. Trimming at V came to 4 bases and at J to 7 bases, leaving 5 bases not matched to a gene. The CDR3 protein is CAISASGGNGGELFF. In nucleotides, the CDR3 is TGTGCCATCAGTGCTAGCGGGGGGAACGGCGGGGAGCTGTTTTTT.

This clonotype was detected only a few times. The chain recombines TRBV28 with TRBJ2-1; no clear D gene. The CDR3 spans 18 residues. The ends were cut back, 6 bases at V and 0 bases at J, with 21 bases in the middle. The germline gives CDR1 MDHEN, CDR2 SYDVKM. The CDR3 here is CASSLPPKVLSSYNEQFF. In DNA, the CDR3 is TGTGCCAGCAGCCTTCCCCCAAAGGTTTTAAGCTCCTACAATGAGCAGTTCTTC.

This clonotype was recorded many times. The CDR3 spells CASSFRPGPNTGELFF. CDR3 bases: TGTGCCAGCAGTTTTAGGCCAGGTCCCAACACCGGGGAGCTGTTTTTT. The chain employs TRBV12-3 or TRBV12-4 and TRBJ2-2; D remains unclear. The CDR3 runs 16 residues. Trimming took 3 bases from V and 2 from J, leaving 13 bases between them.

CDR3 DNA: TGTGCCAGCAGCTTACAGGGCAGCATGAACACCGGGGAGCTGTTTTTT. Translated: CASSLQGSMNTGELFF. The rearrangement joins TRBV7-3 to TRBJ2-2; tentative D call: TRBD1 (5 bases). Germline-derived CDR1 and CDR2 are SGHTA and FQGTGA. This CDR3 spans 16 amino acids. The V end was cut by 2 bases, the J end by 1 base, with 11 bases between.

This chain uses TRBV6-1 with TRBJ2-5, with 14 bases that match TRBD2. The ends lost 7 bases at V and 7 bases at J; junction bases unmatched: 8. The CDR3 is 15 residues long. CDR1 is MNHNS and CDR2 is SASEGT in the germline V gene. The CDR3 region has the DNA TGTGCCAGCACCAAAAAGGGGACTAGCGGGGGGACCCAGTACTTC. Its protein is CASTKKGTSGGTQYF.

This clonotype was recorded many times. This chain uses TRBV30 with TRBJ1-1; D remains ambiguous. This CDR3 is 11 amino acids long. Germline V gene sequence: CDR1 GTSNPN, CDR2 SVGIG (reference sequence). V was pared by 2 bases and J by 9 bases, with 10 bases between. CDR3 sequence (DNA): TGTGCCTGGAGTAGGGCCGGGAAAGCTTTCTTT. Its protein product is CAWSRAGKAFF.

In this sample, this clonotype turned up a few times. CDR3 sequence (DNA): TGCGCCAGCAGCCAAGGCAGCCCCTACGAGCAGTACTTC. The encoded protein is CASSQGSPYEQYF. The gene calls are TRBV4-1 and TRBJ2-7; D not certain. The V and J ends lost 1 base and 2 bases respectively, with 6 bases between them. The CDR3 contains 13 residues. Per germline, CDR1 MGHRA and CDR2 YSYEKL.

The chain joins TRBV11-2 to TRBJ2-3; 7 bases fit TRBD1. V trimming: 6 bases; J trimming: 1 base; junction bases outside the gene matches: 7. CDR1 is SGHAT, CDR2 FQNNGV, per germline. This CDR3 has 15 residues. The CDR3 coding sequence is TGTGCCAGCAGTCCTGACAGGGATCGCACAGATACGCAGTATTTT. It translates to CASSPDRDRTDTQYF.

This clonotype was seen ten or more times. The chain couples TRBV6-1 to TRBJ2-2; unclear D gene. This CDR3 has 12 residues. Trimming took 5 bases from V and 8 from J, leaving 9 bases between them. Per the germline V gene, CDR1 is MNHNS and CDR2 is SASEGT. Here the CDR3 DNA reads TGTGCCAGCAGTTATTTAAGTGGGGAGCTGTTTTTT. Protein product: CASSYLSGELFF.

This clonotype was counted at least ten times. This rearrangement joins TRBV30 to TRBJ2-3, with D perhaps assigned TRBD1 or TRBD2 (5 bases each). V was pared by 1 base and J by 5 bases, with 13 bases between. The CDR3 has 14 amino acids. Germline V CDR1 and CDR2: GTSNPN, SVGIG (reference sequence). CDR3 region: CAWSAGATVDTQYF. Written as DNA, the CDR3 is TGTGCCTGGAGTGCCGGGGCGACGGTAGATACGCAGTATTTT.

In regard to this clonotype: One junction end disagrees with the germline gene, perhaps due to a read error. The genes are TRBV20-1 and TRBJ2-3, with 7 nucleotides matching TRBD1. CDR3 length equals 13 residues. The V gene's germline CDR1 is DFQATT and CDR2 SNEGSKA (reference sequence). The CDR3 DNA sequence: TGCAGTGCTAGATGGGGTGGGACAGATACGCAGTTTTTT. Amino acids: CSARWGGTDTQFF.

This rearrangement joins TRBV7-3 to TRBJ1-1; 7 bases are shared with TRBD1. The CDR3 spans 14 residues. The V gene end was trimmed by 5 bases and the J gene end by 4 bases; junction bases not matched to a gene: 7. Looked up from germline, CDR1 is SGHTA and CDR2 is FQGTGA. Here the CDR3 reads CASSPQGPGTEAFF. The CDR3 coding sequence is TGTGCCAGCAGCCCACAGGGGCCTGGCACTGAAGCTTTCTTT.

The V and J genes are TRBV20-1 and TRBJ1-5; D remains ambiguous. Per the germline V gene, CDR1 is DFQATT and CDR2 is SNEGSKA (reference sequence). The CDR3 has 14 amino acids. V shed 0 bases and J shed 5 bases, with 11 bases lying between them. CDR3 nucleotide sequence: TGCAGTGCTAGAGATCGGCAGTTGGATCAGCCCCAGCATTTT. It encodes CSARDRQLDQPQHF.

This clonotype was detected many times. The chain carries TRBV28 and TRBJ2-2; 9 bases fit TRBD1. Trimming removed 3 bases from V and 2 bases from J; junction bases left unmatched: 4. The V gene's germline CDR1 is MDHEN and CDR2 SYDVKM. CDR3 length equals 16 residues. Written as DNA, the CDR3 is TGTGCCAGCAGTTTCCGGACAGGGGAAAACACCGGGGAGCTGTTTTTT. This sequence encodes CASSFRTGENTGELFF.

This clonotype has a count of ten or more. This chain uses TRBV20-1 with TRBJ2-1, with TRBD2 matching over 10 bases. Germline V CDR1 and CDR2: DFQATT, SNEGSKA (reference sequence). This CDR3 has 13 amino acids. With 5 bases clipped from V and 5 bases from J, the junction kept 3 bases outside the gene matches. The CDR3 is CSAWLAGDNEQFF. CDR3 nucleotide sequence: TGCAGTGCTTGGCTAGCGGGAGACAATGAGCAGTTCTTC.

The chain uses TRBV27 and TRBJ1-2; D not resolved. The CDR3 runs 14 residues. V was pared by 2 bases and J by 1 base, with 8 bases between. Germline V lookup: CDR1 MNHEY, CDR2 SMNVEV (reference sequence). The CDR3, as DNA: TGTGCCAGCAGTTTAGGAGCAGTTAACTATGGCTACACCTTC. This sequence encodes CASSLGAVNYGYTF.

This rearrangement joins TRBV12-3 or TRBV12-4 to TRBJ2-3; no firm D call. CDR3 size: 16 residues. V was cut by 6 bases and J by 0 bases, with 16 bases left in between. The CDR3 reads CASSFRSTPSTDTQYF. The CDR3 nucleotides read TGTGCCAGCAGCTTTCGATCGACCCCTAGCACAGATACGCAGTATTTT.

The J gene is TRBJ2-7, the V gene TRBV6-2 or TRBV6-3; D unresolved. The CDR3 length is 16 residues. The germline CDR1 and CDR2 sequences are MNHEY and SVGEGT. V dropped 0 bases and J dropped 0 bases, with 12 bases sitting between them. The CDR3 sequence: CASSYSSSFISYEQYF. The CDR3 region has the DNA TGTGCCAGCAGTTACTCTAGCAGCTTCATCTCCTACGAGCAGTACTTC.

This clonotype has at least ten counts. The rearrangement links TRBV6-1 to TRBJ2-7; D uncertain. Germline V gene lookup returns CDR1 MNHNS and CDR2 SASEGT. The V and J ends lost 6 bases and 6 bases respectively, with 9 bases between them. This CDR3 is built from 11 residues. The chain's CDR3 is CASSPKREQYF. CDR3 nucleotides: TGTGCCAGCAGCCCGAAGCGCGAGCAGTACTTC.

The V call is TRBV11-2, the J call TRBJ2-1; 7 bases agree with TRBD2. The CDR3 loop spans 17 amino acids. Germline V lookup: CDR1 SGHAT, CDR2 FQNNGV. V lost 5 bases and J lost 3; bases outside the gene matches: 13. DNA for the CDR3: TGTGCCAGCAGCCCTAAGCGGGGTGGTAGCGGCTACAATGAGCAGTTCTTC. As protein: CASSPKRGGSGYNEQFF.

V usage is TRBV6-1 and J usage is TRBJ2-7; possible D gene TRBD2, 5 bases. The V end lost 6 bases, the J end lost 5 bases, and 17 bases lay between the germline ends. CDR3 length equals 14 residues. Germline V gene data show CDR1 as MNHNS and CDR2 as SASEGT. CDR3 nucleotide sequence: TGTGCCAGCAGGCGGTCAGGAGGCTTCCACGAGCAGTACTTC. It is translated as CASRRSGGFHEQYF.

There are many counts of this clonotype. Possible read error: a much larger clone is one base away. This rearrangement joins TRBV7-2 to TRBJ2-3; D gene uncertain. Per the germline V gene, CDR1 is SGHTA and CDR2 is FQGNSA. The V end lost 0 bases, the J end lost 2 bases, and 3 bases lay between the germline ends. This CDR3 has 13 amino acids. CDR3: CASSLAHTDTQYF. In DNA form, the CDR3 reads TGTGCCAGCAGCTTAGCGCACACAGATACGCAGTATTTT. The full variable domain, with the rest looked up from reference TRBV7-2 and TRBJ2-3, is GAGVSQSPSNKVTEKGKDVELRCDPISGHTALYWYRQSLGQGLEFLIYFQGNSAPDKSGLPSDRFSAERTGGSVSTLTIQRTQQEDSAVYLCASSLAHTDTQYFGPGTRLTVL.

This clonotype turned up a few times. CDR3 DNA: TGTGCCACCTTGGGGGGGGGCAGCACAGATACGCAGTATTTT. It specifies CATLGGGSTDTQYF. The V call is TRBV6-1, the J call TRBJ2-3; TRBD2 might be the D (7 bases). Germline V gene lookup returns CDR1 MNHNS and CDR2 SASEGT. This CDR3 has 14 amino acids. The ends were cut back, 10 bases at V and 0 bases at J, with 14 bases in the middle.

V and J are TRBV5-6 and TRBJ2-7, with 7 nucleotides matching TRBD1. J was trimmed by 2 bases and V by 4 bases; bases with no gene match: 12. Germline CDR1 reads SGHDT; CDR2 reads YYEEEE. This CDR3 comprises 16 residues. The CDR3 is CASSTPSGQGAYEQYF. The CDR3 DNA sequence: TGTGCCAGCAGCACCCCCTCGGGGCAGGGGGCCTACGAGCAGTACTTC. The full variable domain, rest sourced from reference TRBV5-6 and TRBJ2-7, is DAGVTQSPTHLIKTRGQQVTLRCSPKSGHDTVSWYQQALGQGPQFIFQYYEEEERQRGNFPDRFSGHQFPNYSSELNVNALLLGDSALYLCASSTPSGQGAYEQYFGPGTRLTVT.